This T cell receptor (beta chain) derives from a study of tumor-infiltrating lymphocytes in primary liver carcinoma. Study context: Every sample contained roughly 3.65 to 7.13 million productive TCRbeta reads, and these numbers were similar from one tissue type to another.

Unsorted bulk tissue of about 18-34 mg yielded co-extracted RNA and DNA. This clonotype was counted ten times or more. Antigen unknown. The study's findings and limits: Merely some 8-24% of top clones spanned all five tumor regions. The 250 largest clones made up significantly more of tumor than blood repertoires (p = 0.039). Among the pair types, tumor region pairs showed more overlap than tumor-adjacent and tumor-blood pairs.

From approximately 500 ng total RNA, TCR beta cDNA was generated with a primer in the constant region. Slightly modified ARM-PCR with three nested multiplex PCR rounds yielded TCR beta libraries. TRBV1-TRBV30 forward primers paired with a C-beta reverse primer were used in the first two PCR rounds, which ran roughly 9 cycles each. TCRdb re-derived calls from the multiplex PCR reads in MiXCR, one entry per CDR3 protein. Found here are roughly 100,000 distinct CDR3 sequences, around 63% of them singletons; the top ten hold just over 9.5%. Germline CDR1 is SGHKS and CDR2 is YYEKEE (reference sequence). The CDR3 sequence is 16 residues long. The ends lost 4 bases at V and 7 bases at J; junction bases unmatched: 12.

Sequenced input: liver tumor tissue from sampling region 5. Regarding subset: tumor region T5, tumor centre. This sequence was found in a woman aged 55-69 years with primary liver carcinoma and hepatitis B virus infection. The rearrangement links TRBV5-5 to TRBJ2-1, with TRBD1 matching over 9 bases. For the CDR3, the DNA is TGTGCCAGCAGCCCCCGAGGGGACAGGGTAGGGAATGAGCAGTTCTTC. Protein: CASSPRGDRVGNEQFF. The full variable domain, in which reference TRBV5-5 and TRBJ2-1 provide the parts outside the CDR3, is DAGVTQSPTHLIKTRGQQVTLRCSPISGHKSVSWYQQVLGQGPQFIFQYYEKEERGRGNFPDRFSARQFPNYSSELNVNALLLGDSALYLCASSPRGDRVGNEQFFGPGTRLTVL.